These 4 T cell receptor beta chains were all obtained from the same sample, sequenced in a study of T cell changes during pregnancy in multiple sclerosis. Only in-frame clones appear in the TCRdb table, and some are missing; sequencing was by immunoSEQ multiplex PCR. This sample has 45,000 to 60,000 clones, with around 94% found just once. Here the sequenced sample was CD4+ T cells from peripheral blood mononuclear cells, taken in the third trimester of pregnancy. The origin of the receptors is a female donor with multiple sclerosis, enrolled in a pregnancy study.

This chain joins TRBV6-1 and TRBJ2-5; TRBD2 aligns across 8 bases. The V segment lost 3 bases and the J segment 5 bases; nucleotides outside the gene matches: 8. This CDR3 is built from 15 residues. CDR1 MNHNS and CDR2 SASEGT come from the germline V gene. CDR3 residues: CASSEGGTRSETQYF. The CDR3 DNA reads TGTGCCAGCAGTGAGGGCGGGACTAGAAGTGAGACCCAGTACTTC.

V usage is TRBV19 and J usage is TRBJ2-3; TRBD2 is a possible D gene (6 bases). CDR1 is LNHDA, CDR2 SQIVND, per germline (reference sequence). The V gene lost 7 bases and the J gene lost 4 bases, with 18 bases spanning the gap. The CDR3 runs 15 residues. The CDR3 here is CASTPIGRSPDTQYF. The CDR3 coding sequence is TGTGCCAGTACACCGATCGGGAGAAGCCCAGATACGCAGTATTTT.

V usage is TRBV5-1 and J usage is TRBJ1-2, with D unresolved. This CDR3 spans 13 amino acids. CDR1 and CDR2 (germline): SGHRS, YFSETQ. V shed 0 bases and J shed 5 bases, with 8 bases lying between them. CDR3 residues: CASSLAGFYGYTF. CDR3 nucleotides: TGCGCCAGCAGCTTGGCAGGTTTTTATGGCTACACCTTC.

This chain joins TRBV28 and TRBJ2-3; 7 bases match TRBD1. Germline trimming cut 5 bases from V and 1 base from J; bases unmatched to any gene: 6. The CDR3 extends over 15 amino acids. Germline CDR1 MDHEN, CDR2 SYDVKM. This CDR3 reads CASSRRDRRTDTQYF. CDR3 coding DNA: TGTGCCAGCAGTCGCCGGGACAGACGCACAGATACGCAGTATTTT.